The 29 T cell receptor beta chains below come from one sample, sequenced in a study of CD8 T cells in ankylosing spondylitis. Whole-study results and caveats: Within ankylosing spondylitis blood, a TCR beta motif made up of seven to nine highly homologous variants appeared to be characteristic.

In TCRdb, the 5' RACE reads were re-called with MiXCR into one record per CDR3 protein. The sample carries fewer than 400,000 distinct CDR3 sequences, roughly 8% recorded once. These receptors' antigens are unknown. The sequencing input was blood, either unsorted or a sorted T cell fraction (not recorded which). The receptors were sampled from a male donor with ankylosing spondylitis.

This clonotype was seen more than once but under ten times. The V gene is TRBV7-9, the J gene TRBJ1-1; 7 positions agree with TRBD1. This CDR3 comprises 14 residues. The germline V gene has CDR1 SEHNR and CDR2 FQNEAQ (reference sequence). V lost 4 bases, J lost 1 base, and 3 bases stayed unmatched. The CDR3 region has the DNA TGTGCCAGCAGCTCCCGGACAGGGAACACTGAAGCTTTCTTT. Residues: CASSSRTGNTEAFF.

The CDR3 DNA sequence: TGTGCCAGCAGCTCACAGGGGGCGGCAGATACGCAGTATTTT. Translated, it gives CASSSQGAADTQYF. The gene calls are TRBV7-3 and TRBJ2-3; 9 nucleotides align to TRBD1. The CDR3 extends over 14 amino acids. J gave up 4 bases and V 4 bases, and 3 bases lay outside the gene matches. The germline V gene has CDR1 SGHTA and CDR2 FQGTGA.

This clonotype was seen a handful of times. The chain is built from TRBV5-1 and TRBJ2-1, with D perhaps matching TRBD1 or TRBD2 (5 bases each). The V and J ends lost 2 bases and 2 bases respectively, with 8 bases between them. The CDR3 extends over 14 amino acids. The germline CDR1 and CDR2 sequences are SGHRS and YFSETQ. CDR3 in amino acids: CASSFRGPYNEQFF. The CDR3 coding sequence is TGCGCCAGCAGCTTTCGGGGCCCCTACAATGAGCAGTTCTTC.

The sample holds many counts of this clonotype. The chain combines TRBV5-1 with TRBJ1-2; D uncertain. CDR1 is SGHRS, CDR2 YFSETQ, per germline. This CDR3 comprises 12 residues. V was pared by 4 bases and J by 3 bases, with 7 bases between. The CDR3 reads CASSVDDYGYTF. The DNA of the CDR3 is TGCGCCAGCAGCGTGGATGACTATGGCTACACCTTC.

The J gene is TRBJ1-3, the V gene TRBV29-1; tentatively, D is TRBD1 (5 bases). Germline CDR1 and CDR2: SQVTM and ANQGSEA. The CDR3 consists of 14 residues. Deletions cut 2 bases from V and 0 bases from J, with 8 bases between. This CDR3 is CSVETGNSGNTIYF. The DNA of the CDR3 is TGCAGCGTTGAAACAGGAAACTCTGGAAACACCATATATTTT.

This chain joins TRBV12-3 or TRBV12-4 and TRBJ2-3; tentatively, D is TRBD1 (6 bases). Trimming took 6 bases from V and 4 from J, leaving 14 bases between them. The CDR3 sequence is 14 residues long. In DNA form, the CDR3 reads TGTGCCAGCAGAGTCATCAGGGGACCAGATACGCAGTATTTT. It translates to CASRVIRGPDTQYF.

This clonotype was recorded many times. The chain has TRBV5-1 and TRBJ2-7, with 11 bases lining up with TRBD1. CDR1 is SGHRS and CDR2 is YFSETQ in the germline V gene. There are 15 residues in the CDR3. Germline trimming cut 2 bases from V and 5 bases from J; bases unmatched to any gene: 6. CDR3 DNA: TGCGCCAGCAGCTTTGGGACAGGGGGAGTGAACGAGCAGTACTTC. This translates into CASSFGTGGVNEQYF.

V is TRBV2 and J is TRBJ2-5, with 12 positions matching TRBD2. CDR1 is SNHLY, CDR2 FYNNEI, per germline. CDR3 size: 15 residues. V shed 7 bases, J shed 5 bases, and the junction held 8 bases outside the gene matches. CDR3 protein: CASTRLAGVGETQYF. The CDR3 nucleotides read TGTGCCAGCACGAGACTAGCGGGAGTAGGTGAGACCCAGTACTTC.

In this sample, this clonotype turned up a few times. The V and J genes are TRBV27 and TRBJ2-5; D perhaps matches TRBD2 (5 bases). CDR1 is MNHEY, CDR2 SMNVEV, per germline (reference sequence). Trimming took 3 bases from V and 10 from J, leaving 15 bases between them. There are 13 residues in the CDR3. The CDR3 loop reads CASSFTSDRDQYF. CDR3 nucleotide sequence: TGTGCCAGCAGTTTCACGTCTGATCGGGACCAGTACTTC.

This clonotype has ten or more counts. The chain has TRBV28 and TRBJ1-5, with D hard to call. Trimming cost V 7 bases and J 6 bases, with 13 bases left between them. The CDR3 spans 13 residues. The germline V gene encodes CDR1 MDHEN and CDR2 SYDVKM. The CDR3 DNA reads TGTGCCAGCAACTCCTGGCAGGCTCAGCCCCAGCATTTT. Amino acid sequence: CASNSWQAQPQHF.

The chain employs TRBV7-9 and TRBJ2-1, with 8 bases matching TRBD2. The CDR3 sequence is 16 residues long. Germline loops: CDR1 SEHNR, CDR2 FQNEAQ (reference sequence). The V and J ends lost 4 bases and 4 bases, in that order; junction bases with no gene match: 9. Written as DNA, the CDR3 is TGTGCCAGCAGCTCTACGACTAGCGAACAATACAATGAGCAGTTCTTC. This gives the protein CASSSTTSEQYNEQFF.

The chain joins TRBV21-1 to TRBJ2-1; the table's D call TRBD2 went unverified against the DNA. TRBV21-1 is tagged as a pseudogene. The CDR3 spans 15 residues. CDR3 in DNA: TGTGCCAGCAGCAATCGGGCGGGGAAATACAATGAGCAGTTCTTC. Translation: CASSNRAGKYNEQFF.

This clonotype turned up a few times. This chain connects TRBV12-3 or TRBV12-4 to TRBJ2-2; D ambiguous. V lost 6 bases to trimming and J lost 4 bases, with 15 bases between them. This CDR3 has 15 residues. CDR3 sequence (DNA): TGTGCCAGCAGGCCGACTGGCAGTGGCACCGGGGAGCTGTTTTTT. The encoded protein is CASRPTGSGTGELFF.

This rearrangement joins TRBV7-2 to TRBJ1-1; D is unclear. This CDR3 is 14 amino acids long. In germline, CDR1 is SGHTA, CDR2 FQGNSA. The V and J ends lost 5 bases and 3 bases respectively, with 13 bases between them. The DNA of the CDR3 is TGTGCCAGCAGCAAGAGCGGTGGGTACACTGAAGCTTTCTTT. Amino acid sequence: CASSKSGGYTEAFF.

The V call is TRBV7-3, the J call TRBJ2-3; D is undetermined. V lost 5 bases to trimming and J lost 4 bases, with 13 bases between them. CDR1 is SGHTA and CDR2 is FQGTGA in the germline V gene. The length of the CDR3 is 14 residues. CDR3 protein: CASSPPGSADTQYF. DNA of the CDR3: TGTGCCAGCAGCCCCCCTGGATCAGCAGATACGCAGTATTTT. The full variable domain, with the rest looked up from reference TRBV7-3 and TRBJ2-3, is GAGVSQTPSNKVTEKGKYVELRCDPISGHTALYWYRQSLGQGPEFLIYFQGTGAADDSGLPNDRFFAVRPEGSVSTLKIQRTERGDSAVYLCASSPPGSADTQYFGPGTRLTVL.

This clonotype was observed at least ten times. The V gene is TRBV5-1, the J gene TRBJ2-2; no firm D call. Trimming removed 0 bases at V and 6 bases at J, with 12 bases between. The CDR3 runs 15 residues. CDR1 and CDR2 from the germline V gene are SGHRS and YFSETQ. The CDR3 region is CASSLDGSFSGELFF. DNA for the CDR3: TGCGCCAGCAGCTTGGATGGCAGTTTTTCCGGGGAGCTGTTTTTT.

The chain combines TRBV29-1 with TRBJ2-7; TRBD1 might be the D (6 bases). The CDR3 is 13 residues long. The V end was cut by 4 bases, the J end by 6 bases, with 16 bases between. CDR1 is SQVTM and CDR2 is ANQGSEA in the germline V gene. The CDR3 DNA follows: TGCAGCGTTGTATACAGGGAATTCGGCGAGCAGTACTTC. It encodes CSVVYREFGEQYF.

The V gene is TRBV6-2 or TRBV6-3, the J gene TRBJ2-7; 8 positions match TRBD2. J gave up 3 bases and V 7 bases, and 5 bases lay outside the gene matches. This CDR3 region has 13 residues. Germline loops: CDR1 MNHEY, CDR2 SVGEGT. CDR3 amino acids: CASTLAGLYEQYF. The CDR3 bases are TGTGCCAGCACCTTAGCGGGACTCTACGAGCAGTACTTC.

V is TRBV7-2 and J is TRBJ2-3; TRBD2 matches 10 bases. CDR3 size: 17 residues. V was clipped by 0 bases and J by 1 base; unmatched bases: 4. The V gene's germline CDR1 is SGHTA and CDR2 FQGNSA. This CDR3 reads CASSLALGTSGTDTQYF. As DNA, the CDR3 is TGTGCCAGCAGCTTAGCGCTCGGGACTAGCGGCACAGATACGCAGTATTTT.

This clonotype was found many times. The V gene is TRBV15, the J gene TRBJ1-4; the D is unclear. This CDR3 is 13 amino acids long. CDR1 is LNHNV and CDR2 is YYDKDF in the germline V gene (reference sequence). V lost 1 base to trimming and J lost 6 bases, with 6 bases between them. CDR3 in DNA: TGTGCCACCAGCAGAGGACTTTATGAAAAACTGTTTTTT. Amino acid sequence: CATSRGLYEKLFF.

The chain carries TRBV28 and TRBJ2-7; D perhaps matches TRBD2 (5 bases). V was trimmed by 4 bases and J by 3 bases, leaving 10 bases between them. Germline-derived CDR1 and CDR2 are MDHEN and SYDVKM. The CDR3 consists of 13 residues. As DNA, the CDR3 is TGTGCCAGCAGTTCCGGGGTATACTACGAGCAGTACTTC. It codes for CASSSGVYYEQYF.

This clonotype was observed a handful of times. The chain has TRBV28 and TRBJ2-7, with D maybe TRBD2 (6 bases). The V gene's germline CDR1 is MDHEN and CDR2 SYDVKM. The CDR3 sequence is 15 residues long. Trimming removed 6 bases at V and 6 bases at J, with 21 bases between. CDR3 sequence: CASRRSPLLAAEQYF. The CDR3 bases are TGTGCCAGCAGACGATCCCCCTTATTAGCGGCCGAGCAGTACTTC.

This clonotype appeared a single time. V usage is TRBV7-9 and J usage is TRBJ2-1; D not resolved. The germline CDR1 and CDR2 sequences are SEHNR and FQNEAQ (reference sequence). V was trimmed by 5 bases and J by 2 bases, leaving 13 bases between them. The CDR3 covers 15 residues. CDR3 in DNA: TGTGCCAGCAGCCTCAGCCGCGCCGCCTACAATGAGCAGTTCTTC. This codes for CASSLSRAAYNEQFF.

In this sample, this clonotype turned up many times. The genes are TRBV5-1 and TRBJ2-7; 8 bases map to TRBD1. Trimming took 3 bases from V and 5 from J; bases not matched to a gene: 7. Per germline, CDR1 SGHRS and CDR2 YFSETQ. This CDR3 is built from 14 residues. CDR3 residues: CASSSTGGSDEQYF. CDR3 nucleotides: TGCGCCAGCAGCTCCACAGGGGGTAGCGACGAGCAGTACTTC. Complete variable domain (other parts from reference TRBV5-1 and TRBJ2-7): KAGVTQTPRYLIKTRGQQVTLSCSPISGHRSVSWYQQTPGQGLQFLFEYFSETQRNKGNFPGRFSGRQFSNSRSEMNVSTLELGDSALYLCASSSTGGSDEQYFGPGTRLTVT.

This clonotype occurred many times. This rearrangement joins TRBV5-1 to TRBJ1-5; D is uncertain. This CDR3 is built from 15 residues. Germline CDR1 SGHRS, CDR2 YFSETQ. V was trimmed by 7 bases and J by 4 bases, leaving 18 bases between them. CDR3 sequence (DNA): TGCGCCAGCCTTAACGCATTGGGGAGTAATCAGCCCCAGCATTTT. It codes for CASLNALGSNQPQHF.

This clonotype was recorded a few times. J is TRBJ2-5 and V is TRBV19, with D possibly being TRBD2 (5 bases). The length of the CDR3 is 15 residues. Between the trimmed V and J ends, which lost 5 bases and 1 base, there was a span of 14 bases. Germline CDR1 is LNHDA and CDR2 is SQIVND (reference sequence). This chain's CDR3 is CASSVLHGGQETQYF. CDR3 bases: TGTGCCAGTAGTGTACTCCATGGAGGCCAAGAGACCCAGTACTTC.

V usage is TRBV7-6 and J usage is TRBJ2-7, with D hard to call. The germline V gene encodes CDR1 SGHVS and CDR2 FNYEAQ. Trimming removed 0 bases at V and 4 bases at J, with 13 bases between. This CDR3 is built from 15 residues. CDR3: CASSLAPARRYEQYF. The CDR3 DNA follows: TGTGCCAGCAGCTTAGCGCCGGCACGGCGGTACGAGCAGTACTTC.

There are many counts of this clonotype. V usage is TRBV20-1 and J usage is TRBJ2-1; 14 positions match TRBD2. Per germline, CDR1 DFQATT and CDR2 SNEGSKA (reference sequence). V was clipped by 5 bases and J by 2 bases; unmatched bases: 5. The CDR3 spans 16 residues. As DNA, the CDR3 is TGCAGTGCTTCCCGACTAGCGGGAGGGACCTACAATGAGCAGTTCTTC. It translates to CSASRLAGGTYNEQFF.

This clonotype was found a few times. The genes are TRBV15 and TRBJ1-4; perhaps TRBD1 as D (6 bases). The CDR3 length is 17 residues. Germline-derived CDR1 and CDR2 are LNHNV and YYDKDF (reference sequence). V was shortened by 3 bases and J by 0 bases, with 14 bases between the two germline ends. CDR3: CATSRDSRSPTNEKLFF. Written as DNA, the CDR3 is TGTGCCACCAGCAGGGACAGTCGCAGTCCAACTAATGAAAAACTGTTTTTT. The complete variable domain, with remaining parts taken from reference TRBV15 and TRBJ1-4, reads DAMVIQNPRYQVTQFGKPVTLSCSQTLNHNVMYWYQQKSSQAPKLLFHYYDKDFNNEADTPDNFQSRRPNTSFCFLDIRSPGLGDTAMYLCATSRDSRSPTNEKLFFGSGTQLSVL.